The TCR beta chain described here comes from a study of T cells in Graves' hyperthyroidism and ophthalmopathy (dated 2019 in TCRdb). For the study in its entirety: Peripheral blood samples were taken at the time of initial diagnosis, prior to any treatment. A discovery cohort of about a hundred patients, fewer than 50 with Graves' ophthalmopathy and approximately 57 with stable Graves' hyperthyroidism, was used to find distinguishing TCR V-J signatures. Whether ophthalmopathy could be predicted prospectively was tested in an independent validation cohort made up of approximately 19 hyperthyroidism patients plus 17 patients who later progressed to ophthalmopathy. The roughly 100 discovery patients were randomly split 7:3 into training and test sets. In about 6 Graves' hyperthyroidism patients, the study also compared T-cell repertoires from thyroid tissue with T-cell repertoires from blood. After sampling, hyperthyroidism patients received methimazole starting at 30 mg daily, and ophthalmopathy patients received high-dose intravenous methylprednisolone. TCR Vbeta CDR3 sequencing of around 130 peripheral blood samples (more than 40 ophthalmopathy, around 80 hyperthyroidism and about 17 progressor patients) is reported in the paper. Here is what the overall study found, with its caveats: During validation, the model predicted progression to ophthalmopathy a median of approximately 6.5 months ahead of onset, with almost 71% sensitivity and roughly 72% specificity. No statistical method was used to fix the sample size in advance, and group allocation was not hidden from the investigators. A 13 V-J signature model separated ophthalmopathy from stable hyperthyroidism, with over 85% sensitivity and roughly 84% specificity in cross-validation and 80%/75% in testing. Most expanded thyroid clonotypes (frequency above 0.001) were also detected in blood, suggesting blood repertoires may reflect thyroid immune responses.

Spanning cysteine to phenylalanine, the CDR3 consists of 13 amino acids. Just CDR3 DNA is preserved here, 39 bases in frame from base 1. The germline V gene encodes CDR1 MDHEN and CDR2 SYDVKM. The germline ends are 14 bases apart after V is trimmed by 6 bases and J by 6 bases. This clonotype has a count of ten or more. What antigen it recognizes has not been identified. Base quality data are lacking; no much larger clone is found one base away. Hyperthyroidism patients were newly diagnosed, had a disease duration of under 2 months, and were aged 18 to 65 years. Any patient with an uncontrolled infection, another autoimmune disease, pregnancy or lactation was excluded. Diagnoses were established on the basis of clinical symptoms, serum thyroxine and TRAb, thyroid ultrasound, and orbital computed tomography. For progressor patients, blood was drawn at the first diagnosis of hyperthyroidism, before any ophthalmopathy symptoms had appeared. PBMCs were separated from roughly 9.6 ml of fresh peripheral blood using Ficoll-Paque density gradient centrifugation. Progressor patients were defined as those initially diagnosed with Graves' hyperthyroidism in whom ophthalmopathy developed during follow-up. Total RNA was extracted with Trizol reagent, and quality was checked on an Agilent 2100 Bioanalyzer.

Amplification of TCR beta CDR3 regions was carried out from RNA transcripts. The first round of RT-PCR for the TCR CDR3 was performed with the HTBI primer set and the Qiagen OneStep RT-PCR kit. Libraries were constructed in a second round of multiplex PCR, after which size selection and purification were performed. The libraries were sequenced on an Illumina HiSeq2000 using paired-end 100 bp reads. The published analysis was carried out like this. SOAPnuke was used to process the raw data, removing reads that contained adapters or uncalled bases, had a mean Phred below 15, or lacked an exact match to the constant primer or identifier. High-quality paired reads were merged using COPE v1.2.5, and each unique nucleotide sequence was defined as a clonotype. MiTCR v1.1 was used to align clonotypes to the IMGT TRBV, TRBD and TRBJ reference segments. The analysis was restricted to V-J combinations with a frequency above 0.0001, which together covered just over 98% of the repertoires. A TCS score was defined as the ratio of F50 (clonal expansion) to E x V (chaos), with BLOSUM62-based TCRdist applied between CDR3 peptides within each V-J. Welch's t-statistics and random forest reduced 514 V-J features to 10 to 15, which were used in a naive Bayes classifier (R e1071). TCRdb reprocessing: public reads trimmed at Q25 with fastp, clones called with MiXCR, in-frame beta chains kept. Every entry covers one CDR3 protein and lists the most common genes and DNA from its rows. TCRdb's processing, not the authors' own work, is the source of the V and J calls. The sample has 350,000 or so distinct CDR3 sequences on record, about 15% of them singletons. 34% of the sample belongs to the ten largest clones.

The receptor's source is a woman in her 30s with Graves' hyperthyroidism that later progressed to Graves' ophthalmopathy. The sequenced material came from blood. The chain is made from TRBV28 and TRBJ1-1; a weak D assignment points to TRBD1 (5 bases agree). The CDR3 is CASSLDNAAEAFF. Here is the DNA: TGTGCCAGCAGCTTGGACAACGCGGCTGAAGCTTTCTTT.